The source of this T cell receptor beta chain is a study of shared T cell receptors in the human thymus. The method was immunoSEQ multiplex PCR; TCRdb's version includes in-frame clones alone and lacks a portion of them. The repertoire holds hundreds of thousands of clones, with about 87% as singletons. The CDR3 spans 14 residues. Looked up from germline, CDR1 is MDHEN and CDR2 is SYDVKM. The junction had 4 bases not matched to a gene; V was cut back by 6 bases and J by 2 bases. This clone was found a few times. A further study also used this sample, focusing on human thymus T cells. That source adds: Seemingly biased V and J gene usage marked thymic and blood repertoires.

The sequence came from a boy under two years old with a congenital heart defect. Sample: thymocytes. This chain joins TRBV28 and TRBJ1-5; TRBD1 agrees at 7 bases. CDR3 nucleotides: TGTGCCAGCAGACCCCAGGGGGGCAATCAGCCCCAGCATTTT. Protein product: CASRPQGGNQPQHF. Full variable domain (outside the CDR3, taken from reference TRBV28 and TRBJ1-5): DVKVTQSSRYLVKRTGEKVFLECVQDMDHENMFWYRQDPGLGLRLIYFSYDVKMKEKGDIPEGYSVSREKKERFSLILESASTNQTSMYLCASRPQGGNQPQHFGDGTRLSIL.